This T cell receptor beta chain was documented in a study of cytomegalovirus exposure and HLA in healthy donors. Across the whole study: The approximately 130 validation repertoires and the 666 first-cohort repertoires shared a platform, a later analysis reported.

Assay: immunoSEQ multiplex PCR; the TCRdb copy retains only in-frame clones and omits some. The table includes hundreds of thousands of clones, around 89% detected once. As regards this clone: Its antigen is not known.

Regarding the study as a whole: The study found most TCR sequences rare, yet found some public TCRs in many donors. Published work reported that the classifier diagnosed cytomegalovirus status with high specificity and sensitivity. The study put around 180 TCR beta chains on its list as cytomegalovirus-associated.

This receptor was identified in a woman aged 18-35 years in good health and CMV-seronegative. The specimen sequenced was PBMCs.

This CDR3 reads CASTRRAVQPQHF. The DNA of the CDR3 is TGTGCCAGCACCAGGAGGGCAGTTCAGCCCCAGCATTTT. The rearrangement links TRBV6-6 to TRBJ1-5; D ambiguous. CDR1 MNHNY and CDR2 SVGAGI come from the germline V gene (reference sequence). The V end was cut by 7 bases, the J end by 6 bases, with 13 bases between. This CDR3 comprises 13 residues.